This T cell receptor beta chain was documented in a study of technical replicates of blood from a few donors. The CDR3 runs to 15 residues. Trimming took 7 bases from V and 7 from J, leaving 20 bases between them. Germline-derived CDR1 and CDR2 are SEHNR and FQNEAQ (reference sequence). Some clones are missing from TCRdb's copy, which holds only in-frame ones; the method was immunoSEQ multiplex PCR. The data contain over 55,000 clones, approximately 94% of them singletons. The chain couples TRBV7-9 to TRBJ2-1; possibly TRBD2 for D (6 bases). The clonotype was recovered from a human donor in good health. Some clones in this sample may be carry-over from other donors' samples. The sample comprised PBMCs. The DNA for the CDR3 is TGTGCCAGCATCGTAGGGGTAGCGGCCTGGAATGAGCAGTTCTTC. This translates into CASIVGVAAWNEQFF.